These 9 T cell receptor beta chains share one sample of origin, sequenced in a study of CD8 T cells in Susac syndrome. Reverse transcription of 0.5 to 1 ug RNA was performed with random hexamers. TCRdb recomputed calls from the immunoSEQ multiplex PCR reads with MiXCR, one row per CDR3 protein. The table shows 100,000 to 150,000 distinct CDR3 sequences, with approximately 79% occurring only once. The sample consisted of CD8+ T cells from PBMCs. Receptor source: a human donor with multiple sclerosis.

Points on this clonotype: A junction end diverges from the germline sequence, so it may reflect a read error. The rearrangement uses TRBV5-6 and TRBJ1-1; tentative D call: TRBD1 (5 bases). Germline values: CDR1 SGHDT, CDR2 YYEEEE. The CDR3 is made up of 13 amino acids. CDR3 DNA: TGTGCCAGCAGCTTTTTCGGGGGGACTGAAGTTTTCTTT. It specifies CASSFFGGTEVFF.

J is TRBJ2-1 and V is TRBV2; 13 bases align to TRBD2. The CDR3 has 14 residues. V was clipped by 10 bases and J by 9 bases; unmatched bases: 9. Germline values: CDR1 SNHLY, CDR2 FYNNEI. Here the CDR3 reads CAKKGLAGTAEQFF. DNA of the CDR3: TGTGCCAAAAAGGGACTAGCGGGAACCGCTGAGCAGTTCTTC.

The chain joins TRBV11-2 to TRBJ2-1, with 8 bases matching TRBD2. Unmatched junction bases numbered 4, after V lost 8 bases and J lost 4 bases. Germline lookup yields CDR1 SGHAT and CDR2 FQNNGV. The CDR3 length is 13 residues. The CDR3 region has the DNA TGTGCCAGCCAGTTAGCGGGGTACAATGAGCAGTTCTTC. It specifies CASQLAGYNEQFF.

V and J are TRBV6-5 and TRBJ2-7; no definite D call. The germline V gene has CDR1 MNHEY and CDR2 SVGAGI. V dropped 0 bases and J dropped 2 bases, with 11 bases sitting between them. This CDR3 contains 15 residues. Written as DNA, the CDR3 is TGTGCCAGCAGTTACTCAGGACCGTACCCCTACGAGCAGTACTTC. This gives the protein CASSYSGPYPYEQYF.

The chain uses TRBV19 and TRBJ1-5; D remains unclear. This CDR3 has 12 residues. CDR1 and CDR2 (germline): LNHDA, SQIVND (reference sequence). Trimming left V 6 bases short and J 4 bases short, with 7 bases between. CDR3 sequence: CASRTGNQPQHF. The CDR3, as DNA: TGTGCCAGTAGGACGGGAAATCAGCCCCAGCATTTT.

The chain employs TRBV3-1 and TRBJ2-5; D gene uncertain. Germline CDR1 and CDR2: LGHDT and YNNKEL (reference sequence). CDR3 length: 14 amino acids. V lost 2 bases to trimming and J lost 5 bases, with 12 bases between them. The CDR3 coding sequence is TGTGCCAGCAGCCAAAGTCTTCCCGGTGAGACCCAGTACTTC. Translated: CASSQSLPGETQYF.

V gene TRBV12-3 or TRBV12-4 combines with J gene TRBJ2-1; 9 nucleotides match TRBD2. V lost 2 bases and J lost 5; bases outside the gene matches: 4. CDR3 length: 15 residues. CDR3 sequence: CASSLTSGLNNEQFF. In DNA form, the CDR3 reads TGTGCCAGCAGTTTAACTAGCGGGCTAAACAATGAGCAGTTCTTC.

This clonotype was counted a single time. The chain combines TRBV4-1 with TRBJ1-2; weak D call: TRBD1 (5 bases). Germline CDR1 is MGHRA and CDR2 is YSYEKL. The CDR3 loop spans 17 amino acids. The V and J ends lost 0 bases and 4 bases respectively, with 18 bases between them. The CDR3 loop is CASSQDPGPASSYGYTF. In DNA form, the CDR3 reads TGCGCCAGCAGCCAAGATCCAGGGCCCGCCTCCTCCTATGGCTACACCTTC.

This clonotype was counted once. The chain recombines TRBV12-3 or TRBV12-4 with TRBJ1-4; D uncertain. The CDR3 spans 16 residues. Deletions cut 0 bases from V and 4 bases from J, with 12 bases between. CDR3 loop: CASSLASGGNNEKLFF. CDR3 DNA: TGTGCCAGCAGTTTAGCGTCAGGCGGAAATAATGAAAAACTGTTTTTT.